This TCR beta chain appears in the sequencing data of a study of blood T cell repertoires in COVID-19 (dated by TCRdb to about 2020). A note on the overall study: The collaborator samples originated in the United States, Italy and Spain and spanned the acute and convalescent phases of COVID-19. HLA class I and class II types, where available, came from metadata supplied by the sample provider rather than from assay-based typing. The repertoires were made available in a free public database intended to serve as a resource for research on the immune response to SARS-CoV-2. Nearly every sample came with metadata listing a de-identified subject ID, COVID-19 status, age in years and sex. The prospective study material was composed of cDNA or gDNA derived from T cells, B-cell-depleted T cells, or PBMCs. Samples came from the ongoing ImmuneRACE study (first 160 participants) plus 1,254 subjects from 6 global collaborators. The dataset comprised deeply sampled blood TCRbeta repertoires from subjects exposed to, actively infected with, or recovered from COVID-19. Overall study results and their limits: Clinical and demographic metadata were provided uncurated, with the amount varying by source and participant.

Unmatched junction bases come to 6, with V trimmed by 3 bases and J by 0 bases. The CDR3 has 15 amino acids, counting the end cysteine and phenylalanine. The only DNA kept is the CDR3, 45 bases in frame from the first base. CDR1 and CDR2 were assigned from the germline V gene as SGHRS and YFSETQ. TCRbeta CDR3 regions were amplified from genomic DNA using the immunoSEQ Assay, a bias-controlled multiplex PCR. The authors processed their data as follows. The number of nucleated cells in each sample was estimated by amplification of reference gene primers within the assay. To quantify the absolute abundance of each unique TCRbeta CDR3 rearrangement, sequence reads were collapsed and filtered. For each sample, productive Simpson clonality was calculated as the square root of Simpson's diversity index over productive rearrangements. TCRdb's version of the immuneACCESS table is confined to in-frame rearrangements and falls short of the full clone set. An unresolved V gene accounts for under half of the shortfall where checked; the remainder is of unknown origin. V, J and clone size derive from that table, while D and trimming were established from the DNA sequence. Present in this sample are some 180,000 clones, about 80% of which were seen just once. The ten largest make up around 8% of the sample.

In Seattle, one collaborating source enrolled patients while the infection was active and tracked those patients longitudinally over the course of disease. Collaborating institutions collected whole blood in K2EDTA tubes following their own protocols. For TCRbeta analysis, collaborators shipped samples as frozen whole blood, isolated PBMCs, or DNA extracted from either of those sample types. Of note for this clone: Its antigen is currently not known. No much larger clonotype is one base removed from it; base qualities were not supplied.

The source of this sequence is a woman between 55 and 75 years old with COVID-19, enrolled during active disease. The chain couples TRBV5-1 to TRBJ2-7; 7 nucleotides in the junction match TRBD2. Sequenced sample: peripheral blood. The CDR3 corresponds to CASSSGLSFSYEQYF. The sequence in DNA is TGCGCCAGCAGCTCGGGACTATCCTTCTCCTACGAGCAGTACTTC.